Listed here are 13 T cell receptor beta chains from one sample, sequenced in a study of CD8+ T cells in alopecia areata (dated by TCRdb to 2016 to 2018). The library was built by means of the immunoSEQ multiplex PCR assay. RNA was extracted from all samples and reverse transcribed into cDNA as template for TCR sequencing. TCRdb took over this immuneACCESS table, retaining in-frame rearrangements with V and J assigned. Such tables are incomplete; in checked studies, under half of the missing clones stem from an unresolved V gene, and the remainder is unexplained. For this sample there are 150,000 to 200,000 clones; 63% appear just once. About 1.5% of the sample is in the top ten clones. The time point label of this sample denotes: baseline before oral tofacitinib. The source was CD4+ T cells sorted from blood, collected at week 0. The source is a human donor with alopecia areata.

The rearrangement links TRBV5-1 to TRBJ1-1; tentative D call: TRBD1 (5 bases). Germline V CDR1 and CDR2: SGHRS, YFSETQ. The V gene lost 5 bases and the J gene lost 5 bases, with 16 bases spanning the gap. CDR3 size: 14 residues. The CDR3 sequence is CASRLGGIKTEAFF. The DNA for the CDR3 is TGCGCCAGCAGACTCGGGGGTATTAAGACTGAAGCTTTCTTT.

A few counts support this clone. The chain couples TRBV29-1 to TRBJ1-1; the D is unclear. The CDR3 runs to 11 residues. Germline V gene lookup returns CDR1 SQVTM and CDR2 ANQGSEA. Deletions cut 0 bases from V and 8 bases from J, with 7 bases between. The CDR3 reads CSVEDALEAFF. CDR3 DNA: TGCAGCGTTGAAGATGCCCTCGAAGCTTTCTTT.

The gene calls are TRBV4-3 and TRBJ2-1; 11 nucleotides agree with TRBD2. The germline CDR1 and CDR2 sequences are LGHNA and YSLEER. Losses at the gene ends were 1 base for V and 4 bases for J; bases not matched to a gene: 0. CDR3 size: 15 residues. The CDR3 is CASSQGLAGYNEQFF. The CDR3 DNA reads TGCGCCAGCAGCCAAGGACTAGCGGGGTACAATGAGCAGTTCTTC.

The rearrangement links TRBV6-5 to TRBJ1-2, with a possible D match to TRBD1 (5 bases). Germline CDR1 and CDR2: MNHEY and SVGAGI. V lost 2 bases and J 7 bases, leaving 14 bases between the germline ends. This CDR3 comprises 14 residues. CDR3 region: CASSYRQGGSGYTF. The CDR3 DNA sequence: TGTGCCAGCAGTTACCGGCAGGGCGGAAGTGGCTACACCTTC.

The chain links TRBV5-1 to TRBJ2-3, with TRBD2 matching over 10 bases. The CDR3 sequence is 15 residues long. Germline CDR1 is SGHRS and CDR2 is YFSETQ. V shed 3 bases, J shed 3 bases, and the junction held 4 bases outside the gene matches. The CDR3: CASSSAGGLTDTQYF. In DNA form, the CDR3 reads TGCGCCAGCAGCTCAGCGGGGGGGCTGACAGATACGCAGTATTTT.

This clone was observed once. The chain couples TRBV9 to TRBJ1-5; D call uncertain. The germline V and J ends were trimmed by 4 bases and 5 bases, with 13 bases remaining between them. The CDR3 has 14 amino acids. The germline V gene encodes CDR1 SGDLS and CDR2 YYNGEE. The CDR3 DNA sequence: TGTGCCAGCAGCCTCACCCCATCGGATCAGCCCCAGCATTTT. It yields the protein CASSLTPSDQPQHF.

The V call is TRBV25-1, the J call TRBJ1-1, with 8 nucleotides matching TRBD1. With V trimmed by 6 bases and J by 4 bases, 7 bases remained unmatched. The CDR3 extends over 14 amino acids. Germline CDR1 and CDR2: MGHDK and SYGVNS. In DNA form, the CDR3 reads TGTGCCAGCAGATCAGGGGGCTTGGGCACTGAAGCTTTCTTT. It yields the protein CASRSGGLGTEAFF.

The chain couples TRBV30 to TRBJ2-6, with D perhaps TRBD1 (6 bases). This CDR3 contains 17 residues. The germline V gene encodes CDR1 GTSNPN and CDR2 SVGIG (reference sequence). V was pared by 2 bases and J by 0 bases, with 14 bases between. CDR3 amino acids: CAWSTGRGRSGANVLTF. DNA of the CDR3: TGTGCCTGGAGTACGGGCAGGGGACGCTCTGGGGCCAACGTCCTGACTTTC.

The chain employs TRBV7-7 and TRBJ2-6; no reliable D call. The CDR3 totals 14 residues. Deletions cut 6 bases from V and 4 bases from J, with 10 bases between. The germline CDR1 and CDR2 sequences are SSHAT and FNYEAQ (reference sequence). CDR3 DNA: TGTGCCAGCAGTCCCATGGAAGGGGCCAACGTCCTGACTTTC. Translating gives CASSPMEGANVLTF.

The V call is TRBV25-1, the J call TRBJ2-1; D is undetermined. This CDR3 is 14 amino acids long. Trimming pared 10 bases from V and 4 bases from J, leaving 17 bases between. Germline lookup yields CDR1 MGHDK and CDR2 SYGVNS. This CDR3 is CATRGPGRYNEQFF. As DNA, the CDR3 is TGTGCCACCCGTGGGCCAGGCCGATACAATGAGCAGTTCTTC.

V gene TRBV7-9 combines with J gene TRBJ2-3; the D gene is possibly TRBD1 (5 bases). Germline V lookup: CDR1 SEHNR, CDR2 FQNEAQ (reference sequence). Trimming cost V 1 base and J 2 bases, with 10 bases left between them. This CDR3 spans 15 amino acids. The CDR3 is CASSLDTGITDTQYF. CDR3 nucleotides: TGTGCCAGCAGCTTAGATACAGGCATCACAGATACGCAGTATTTT.

This clone was seen only a few times. This chain connects TRBV15 to TRBJ2-5; no clear D. This CDR3 is 13 amino acids long. Germline assignment: CDR1 LNHNV and CDR2 YYDKDF (reference sequence). The V and J ends lost 1 base and 4 bases respectively, with 7 bases between them. The CDR3 DNA reads as TGTGCCACCAGCAGAGGTTACTCAGAGACCCAGTACTTC. The encoded protein is CATSRGYSETQYF. Supplemented by reference TRBV15 and TRBJ2-5, the full variable domain reads DAMVIQNPRYQVTQFGKPVTLSCSQTLNHNVMYWYQQKSSQAPKLLFHYYDKDFNNEADTPDNFQSRRPNTSFCFLDIRSPGLGDTAMYLCATSRGYSETQYFGPGTRLLVL.

The V call is TRBV6-1, the J call TRBJ1-2, with a possible D match to TRBD1 (5 bases). The CDR3 is 18 residues long. CDR1 is MNHNS, CDR2 SASEGT, per germline. Trimming shortened V by 4 bases and J by 8 bases, and 29 bases separated the two germline ends. CDR3 bases: TGTGCCAGCAGTGCTTTACTTGGGTCAAGGGGCAGGACGGAGGGCTACACCTTC. It encodes CASSALLGSRGRTEGYTF.